One and the same sample provided the 9 T cell receptor beta chains below, sequenced in a study of T cell responses to AZD1222 COVID-19 vaccine. Only in-frame clones appear in the TCRdb table, and some are missing; sequencing was by immunoSEQ multiplex PCR. The sample carries about 110,000 clones, around 93% recorded once. The specimen comprised peripheral blood, sampled on day 0 of AZD1222 vaccination. The receptors derive from an adult in good health.

The chain employs TRBV12-3 or TRBV12-4 and TRBJ1-2; D gene unclear. The CDR3 loop spans 13 amino acids. V was trimmed by 3 bases and J by 4 bases, leaving 9 bases between them. Here the CDR3 reads CASSLMGSYGYTF. CDR3 nucleotide sequence: TGTGCCAGCAGTTTGATGGGAAGCTATGGCTACACCTTC.

The chain combines TRBV7-4 with TRBJ1-5, with D perhaps TRBD1 (6 bases). CDR1 is SGHVT and CDR2 is SQSDAQ in the germline V gene. The CDR3 length is 15 residues. Trimming shortened V by 1 base and J by 3 bases, and 10 bases separated the two germline ends. The CDR3 DNA follows: TGTGCCAGCAGCTTAGAGAACAGGGACAATCAGCCCCAGCATTTT. Its protein product is CASSLENRDNQPQHF.

V usage is TRBV7-2 and J usage is TRBJ2-7; D is unresolved. The germline V gene encodes CDR1 SGHTA and CDR2 FQGNSA. Trimming stripped 1 base from V and 0 bases from J, with 7 bases between. This CDR3 has 14 amino acids. The CDR3 region is CASSLGGNSYEQYF. In DNA, the CDR3 is TGTGCCAGCAGCTTAGGTGGCAACTCCTACGAGCAGTACTTC.

The chain has TRBV29-1 and TRBJ2-3; D call uncertain. The CDR3 loop spans 12 amino acids. Germline CDR1 is SQVTM and CDR2 is ANQGSEA. V lost 4 bases and J 2 bases, leaving 7 bases between the germline ends. The CDR3, as DNA: TGCAGCGTTGTGCCCGACACAGATACGCAGTATTTT. Translating gives CSVVPDTDTQYF.

This chain joins TRBV6-2 or TRBV6-3 and TRBJ2-1; possibly TRBD1 or TRBD2 for D (5 bases each). Germline V gene data show CDR1 as MNHEY and CDR2 as SVGEGT. The CDR3 has 16 amino acids. V was trimmed by 4 bases and J by 2 bases, leaving 15 bases between them. The DNA for the CDR3 is TGTGCCAGCAGTTTTACCCCCGAGGGGACCTACAATGAGCAGTTCTTC. Translation: CASSFTPEGTYNEQFF.

V is TRBV10-3 and J is TRBJ1-1; D gene ambiguous. V was trimmed by 3 bases and J by 1 base, leaving 6 bases between them. The CDR3 is 13 residues long. CDR1 and CDR2 from the germline V gene are ENHRY and SYGVKD. CDR3 coding DNA: TGTGCCATCAGTGATGGGTGGAACACTGAAGCTTTCTTT. Translated: CAISDGWNTEAFF.

The chain links TRBV10-3 to TRBJ1-1, with 9 bases fitting TRBD1. Germline V gene sequence: CDR1 ENHRY, CDR2 SYGVKD. CDR3 length: 18 residues. The trim removed 5 bases at V and 0 bases at J, leaving 13 bases unmatched. The CDR3 DNA reads as TGTGCCATCAGTTATACAGGGGGCGGTTTGGCCTTGAACACTGAAGCTTTCTTT. Translating gives CAISYTGGGLALNTEAFF.

The V call is TRBV7-2, the J call TRBJ2-2, with D tentatively TRBD1 (5 bases). Trimming stripped 4 bases from V and 2 bases from J, with 8 bases between. The CDR3 sequence is 14 residues long. Per germline, CDR1 SGHTA and CDR2 FQGNSA. For the CDR3, the DNA is TGTGCCAGCAGCTCCAGGGTAAACACCGGGGAGCTGTTTTTT. Translation gives CASSSRVNTGELFF.

The chain is built from TRBV29-1 and TRBJ2-7; 10 bases are shared with TRBD1. With V trimmed by 2 bases and J by 6 bases, 4 bases remained unmatched. The CDR3 has 13 residues. Germline CDR1 and CDR2: SQVTM and ANQGSEA. CDR3 protein: CSVETTGGLEQYF. The CDR3, as DNA: TGCAGCGTTGAAACGACAGGGGGCCTCGAGCAGTACTTC.